This T cell receptor (beta chain) was sequenced for a study of long-term antiretroviral therapy in people with HIV. Study-wide background: Collection of the earliest samples took place about a decade ahead of the 2015 immediate-ART recommendation. Study-level results: For ART adherence, viral resistance and therapy changes, no data were available. After ART, diversity increased yet remained lower than transplant donor controls.

Sequencing used immunoSEQ v3.0 at survey level. The protocol was immunoSEQ multiplex PCR, while the TCRdb copy is restricted to in-frame clones and leaves out a portion. The table has about 10,000 clones, around 84% seen once; the top ten hold around 9.3%. Worth noting for this clone: What it recognizes is unknown. The same CDR3 arises from other DNA sequences in this sample as well.

Deletions cut 5 bases from V and 1 base from J, with 8 bases between. This CDR3 has 14 residues. Germline assignment: CDR1 SEHNR and CDR2 FQNEAQ (reference sequence). This sample comprised unsorted PBMCs, obtained 0.3 years before starting antiretroviral therapy. The receptor was isolated from a man between 25 and 39 years old with HIV. The genes are TRBV7-9 and TRBJ2-2; D gene unclear. CDR3 sequence: CASSLTLNTGELFF. The CDR3 nucleotides are TGTGCCAGCAGCCTTACTTTGAACACCGGGGAGCTGTTTTTT.